This TCR beta chain was observed in a study of blood T cell repertoires in COVID-19. About the study: From T cells, B-cell-depleted T cells, or PBMCs came the material, which was cDNA or gDNA.

Original data processing: The assay estimated nucleated cells by amplifying reference gene primers. Using immunoSEQ multiplex PCR, the repertoire was profiled, and TCRdb retains in-frame clones only, with some absent. D and trimming were read from the DNA, whereas the V and J calls and clone size are those reported in that table. This sample has approximately 120,000 clones, with 83% found just once. In germline, CDR1 is MGHRA, CDR2 YSYEKL. V gave up 6 bases and J gave up 6 bases, with 15 bases separating them. This CDR3 is 14 amino acids long. The sequence came from an older woman with acute or convalescent COVID-19. V and J are TRBV4-1 and TRBJ2-1, with D hard to call. Sequencing was performed on peripheral blood. The CDR3 sequence: CASSRDLARNEQFF. The CDR3 DNA reads as TGCGCCAGCAGTCGTGATTTGGCACGCAATGAGCAGTTCTTC.